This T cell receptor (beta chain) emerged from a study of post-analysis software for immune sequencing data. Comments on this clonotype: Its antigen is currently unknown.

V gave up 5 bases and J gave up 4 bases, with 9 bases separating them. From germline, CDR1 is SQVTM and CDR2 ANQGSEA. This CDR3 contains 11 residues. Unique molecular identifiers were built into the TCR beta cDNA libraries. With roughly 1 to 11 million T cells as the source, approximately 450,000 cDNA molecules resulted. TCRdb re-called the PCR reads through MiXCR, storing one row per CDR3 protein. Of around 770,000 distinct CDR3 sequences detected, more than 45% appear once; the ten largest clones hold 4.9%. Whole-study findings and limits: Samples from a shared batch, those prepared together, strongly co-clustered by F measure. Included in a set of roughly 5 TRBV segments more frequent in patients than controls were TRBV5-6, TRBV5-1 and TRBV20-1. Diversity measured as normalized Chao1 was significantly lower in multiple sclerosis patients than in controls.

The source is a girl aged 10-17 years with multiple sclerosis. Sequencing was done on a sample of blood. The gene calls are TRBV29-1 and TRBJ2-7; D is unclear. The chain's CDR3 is CSVRIVYEQYF. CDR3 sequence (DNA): TGCAGCGTTCGGATTGTATACGAGCAGTACTTC.